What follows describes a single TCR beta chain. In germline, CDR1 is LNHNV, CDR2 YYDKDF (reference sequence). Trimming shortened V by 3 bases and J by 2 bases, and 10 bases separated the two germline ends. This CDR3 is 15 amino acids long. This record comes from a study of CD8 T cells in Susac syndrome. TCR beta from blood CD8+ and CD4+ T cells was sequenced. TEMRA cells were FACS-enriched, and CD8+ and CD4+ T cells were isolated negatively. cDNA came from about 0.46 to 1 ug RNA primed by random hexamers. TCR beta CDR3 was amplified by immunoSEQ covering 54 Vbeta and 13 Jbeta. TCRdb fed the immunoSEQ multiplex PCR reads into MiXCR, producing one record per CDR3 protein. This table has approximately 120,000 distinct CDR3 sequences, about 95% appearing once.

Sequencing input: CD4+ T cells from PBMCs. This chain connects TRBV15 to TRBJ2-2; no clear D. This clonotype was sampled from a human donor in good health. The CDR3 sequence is CATSRDPFNTGELFF. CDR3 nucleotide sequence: TGTGCCACCAGCAGGGACCCCTTCAACACCGGGGAGCTGTTTTTT. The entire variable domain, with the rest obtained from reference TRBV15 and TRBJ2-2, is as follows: DAMVIQNPRYQVTQFGKPVTLSCSQTLNHNVMYWYQQKSSQAPKLLFHYYDKDFNNEADTPDNFQSRRPNTSFCFLDIRSPGLGDTAMYLCATSRDPFNTGELFFGEGSRLTVL.